The entry that follows covers one T cell receptor (beta chain) sequence. Its target antigen remains unknown. No base-level quality is on record; no much larger clone is a single base apart. This record belongs to a study of control samples from healthy donors and cancer patients (dated by TCRdb to 2019 to 2021). Receptors were amplified or captured by the immunoSEQ multiplex PCR assay. The source is immuneACCESS, and TCRdb retained only in-frame sequences with V and J called. Part of the clones is not carried over; for the studies checked, unresolved V genes explain less than half of this, and the remainder is unexplained. The sample table holds approximately 100,000 clones, of which 70% to 90% were seen once. The top ten clones comprise roughly an eighth of the sample. What was sequenced was blood. The source of this sequence is a man between 25 and 39 years old in good health.

The CDR3 region: CASSLMGLADNEQFF. The sequenced DNA: TGTGCCAGCAGCCTAATGGGACTAGCAGACAATGAGCAGTTCTTC. This chain joins TRBV11-2 to TRBJ2-1; TRBD2 fits 9 bases in the junction. V is pruned by 5 bases and J by 5 bases, leaving 7 bases of the junction without a gene match. The germline V gene supplies CDR1 SGHAT and CDR2 FQNNGV. From its cysteine to its phenylalanine, the CDR3 spans 15 amino acids. This entry keeps only the CDR3 DNA: 45 bases, framed from base 1. With all but the CDR3 taken from the reference TRBV11-2 and TRBJ2-1 genes, the full variable domain is: EAGVAQSPRYKIIEKRQSVAFWCNPISGHATLYWYQQILGQGPKLLIQFQNNGVVDDSQLPKDRFSAERLKGVDSTLKIQPAKLEDSAVYLCASSLMGLADNEQFFGPGTRLTVL.